This is a list of T cell receptor beta chains from one sample in a study of cytomegalovirus exposure and HLA in healthy donors. Only in-frame clones appear in the TCRdb table, and some are missing; sequencing was by immunoSEQ multiplex PCR. The table records 120,000 or so clones, around 90% of them present only once. Source material: PBMCs. Receptors originate from a woman aged 18-30 years in good health and CMV-seronegative. CDR3s include the opening cysteine and the closing phenylalanine or tryptophan. D genes are given only for firm matches. Clone size appears in some rows only: once, few, many, or a class for an expanded clone.

cdr3_length,v_call,clone_size,j_call,d_call,cdr3_aa,cdr3_nt
15,TRBV28,few,TRBJ2-5,TRBD1,CASSSTGGSRETQYF,TGTGCCAGCAGTTCTACAGGGGGCTCCAGAGAGACCCAGTACTTC
14,TRBV5-1,few,TRBJ2-7,NA,CASSLDRETYEQYF,TGCGCCAGCAGCTTGGACAGGGAGACCTACGAGCAGTACTTC
15,TRBV2,NA,TRBJ2-7,NA,CASRRGLAPPYEQYF,TGTGCCAGCAGGAGGGGGTTAGCGCCCCCCTACGAGCAGTACTTC
15,TRBV5-6,NA,TRBJ2-1,TRBD2,CASSRLAGGYNEQFF,TGTGCCAGCAGCAGACTAGCGGGAGGCTACAATGAGCAGTTCTTC
17,TRBV11-2,NA,TRBJ1-1,TRBD1,CASSQGTGGRMNTEAFF,TGTGCCAGCAGCCAAGGGACAGGGGGTCGTATGAACACTGAAGCTTTCTTT
14,TRBV30,once,TRBJ2-1,NA,CAWRAVRGGNEQFF,TGTGCCTGGAGGGCGGTTAGGGGGGGCAATGAGCAGTTCTTC
13,TRBV10-1,NA,TRBJ2-7,NA,CASSDDSSYEQYF,TGCGCCAGCAGTGACGACTCCTCCTACGAGCAGTACTTC
13,TRBV2,NA,TRBJ2-6,NA,CASSDGEANVLTF,TGTGCCAGCAGTGACGGGGAGGCCAACGTCCTGACTTTC
17,TRBV10-2,NA,TRBJ1-5,NA,CASSESVDTELVQPQHF,TGCGCCAGCAGTGAGTCAGTCGACACGGAACTAGTTCAGCCCCAGCATTTT
16,TRBV28,NA,TRBJ1-5,NA,CASSLKFGSIPQPQHF,TGTGCCAGCAGTTTAAAATTTGGGAGTATTCCTCAGCCCCAGCATTTT
11,TRBV11-3,NA,TRBJ2-7,NA,CASSSTYEQYF,TGTGCCAGCAGCAGCACCTACGAGCAGTACTTC
16,TRBV19,NA,TRBJ2-7,NA,CASSIGSPVSSYEQYF,TGTGCCAGTAGTATCGGGTCGCCTGTGAGCTCCTACGAGCAGTACTTC
10,TRBV21-1,NA,TRBJ1-1,NA,CASIFPEAFF,TGTGCCAGCATATTCCCGGAAGCTTTCTTT
17,TRBV18,NA,TRBJ2-3,NA,CASSPRPYRTSTDTQYF,TGTGCCAGCTCACCACGACCGTACAGAACTAGCACAGATACGCAGTATTTT
13,TRBV25-1,NA,TRBJ2-7,TRBD1,CASSPGGSYEQYF,TGTGCCAGCAGCCCAGGGGGATCCTACGAGCAGTACTTC
15,TRBV28,few,TRBJ2-7,TRBD1,CASSLGGQGVREQYF,TGTGCCAGCAGTTTAGGGGGACAGGGGGTAAGGGAGCAGTACTTC
15,TRBV6-5,NA,TRBJ1-1,NA,CASRPQGYMNTEAFF,TGTGCCAGCAGACCCCAGGGCTACATGAACACTGAAGCTTTCTTT
18,TRBV12-5,NA,TRBJ2-3,TRBD2,CASGLTPLAGANTDTQYF,TGTGCTAGTGGTTTGACGCCTTTAGCGGGAGCCAACACAGATACGCAGTATTTT
15,TRBV4-1,NA,TRBJ1-5,NA,CASSQPGPSNQPQHF,TGCGCCAGCAGCCAGCCGGGTCCTAGCAATCAGCCCCAGCATTTT
15,TRBV7-6,few,TRBJ1-5,NA,CASSLTPGQGQPQHF,TGTGCCAGCAGCTTAACACCTGGTCAGGGTCAGCCCCAGCATTTT
14,TRBV11-2,NA,TRBJ2-3,TRBD2,CASSLVQGGDTQYF,TGTGCCAGCAGCTTAGTTCAGGGAGGGGATACGCAGTATTTT
14,TRBV27,NA,TRBJ2-7,TRBD2,CASSLSGSSYEQYF,TGTGCCAGCAGTTTAAGCGGGAGCTCCTACGAGCAGTACTTC
13,TRBV30,NA,TRBJ2-3,NA,CAWSVLSTDTQYF,TGTGCCTGGAGTGTACTCAGCACAGATACGCAGTATTTT
16,TRBV11-2,NA,TRBJ2-3,TRBD2,CASSLGLAGYTDTQYF,TGTGCCAGCAGCCTGGGACTAGCGGGCTACACAGATACGCAGTATTTT
18,TRBV25-1,NA,TRBJ2-1,TRBD2,CASSGPLRTSGRYNEQFF,TGTGCCAGCAGTGGACCACTCCGGACTAGCGGGAGATACAATGAGCAGTTCTTC
18,TRBV27,NA,TRBJ1-1,TRBD1,CASSLDTPGQDDVPVGFF,TGTGCCAGCAGTTTAGACACGCCAGGACAGGACGACGTACCCGTAGGTTTCTTT
16,TRBV10-1,NA,TRBJ2-3,NA,CASGSGQVKSTDTQYF,TGCGCCAGCGGGTCCGGCCAGGTCAAAAGCACAGATACGCAGTATTTT
14,TRBV10-3,NA,TRBJ1-3,NA,CAISVGDVGNTIYF,TGTGCCATCAGTGTGGGCGACGTTGGAAACACCATATATTTT
14,TRBV29-1,once,TRBJ2-1,TRBD2,CSVVSTGLAGEQFF,TGCAGCGTTGTGAGTACGGGACTAGCGGGAGAACAGTTCTTC
12,TRBV21-1,NA,TRBJ1-2,NA,CASSLQGFGYTF,TGTGCCAGCAGCTTACAGGGTTTTGGCTACACCTTC
15,TRBV18,NA,TRBJ2-5,TRBD2,CASSPTSGGQETQYF,TGTGCCAGCTCACCAACTAGCGGGGGCCAAGAGACCCAGTACTTC
14,TRBV5-4,few,TRBJ1-2,TRBD1,CASSLGDRNSGYTF,TGTGCCAGCAGCTTGGGGGACAGGAATTCTGGCTACACCTTC
14,TRBV7-9,NA,TRBJ2-3,NA,CASSGPPSPDTQYF,TGTGCCAGCAGCGGACCCCCTAGCCCAGATACGCAGTATTTT
15,TRBV6-5,NA,TRBJ1-2,NA,CASAGQPRPNYGYTF,TGTGCTTCCGCCGGACAGCCTAGACCTAACTATGGCTACACCTTC
13,TRBV19,few,TRBJ1-5,TRBD1,CASSMTGNQPQHF,TGTGCCAGTAGTATGACAGGGAATCAGCCCCAGCATTTT
14,TRBV5-1,NA,TRBJ2-7,NA,CASSLTDTYYEQYF,TGCGCCAGCAGCTTGACCGACACCTACTACGAGCAGTACTTC
14,TRBV30,NA,TRBJ2-5,NA,CAWSPGYVRETQYF,TGTGCCTGGTCACCAGGGTACGTGCGGGAGACCCAGTACTTC
14,TRBV6-5,NA,TRBJ2-1,TRBD2,CASSLSGRRNEQFF,TGTGCCAGCAGCCTTAGCGGGAGAAGGAATGAGCAGTTCTTC